This passage covers 6 T cell receptor beta chains from one sample sequenced in a study of early T cells in non-severe SARS-CoV-2 infection. One entry per CDR3 protein, called by TCRdb with MiXCR from the 5' RACE reads. The table shows approximately 37,000 distinct CDR3 sequences, with approximately 4.8% occurring only once. The sample was whole blood. The receptor source for this set is an adult who was a healthcare worker with PCR-confirmed SARS-CoV-2 infection or an uninfected control (not recorded which).

This clonotype came up many times. The V and J genes are TRBV6-5 and TRBJ2-2; no reliable D call. V shed 0 bases and J shed 3 bases, with 11 bases lying between them. The CDR3 is made up of 16 amino acids. Germline V gives CDR1 MNHEY, CDR2 SVGAGI. DNA for the CDR3: TGTGCCAGCAGTTACTCGAGCAGCAGACACACCGGGGAGCTGTTTTTT. Amino acids: CASSYSSSRHTGELFF.

This clonotype is classed as medium-sized. CDR3 nucleotide sequence: TGCAGTGCTAGAGATGATAGCGGGTTTGGGAATGAGCAGTTCTTC. Protein product: CSARDDSGFGNEQFF. The gene calls are TRBV20-1 and TRBJ2-1; TRBD2 agrees at 7 bases. V was pared by 0 bases and J by 7 bases, with 9 bases of the junction left unmatched. Germline CDR1 is DFQATT and CDR2 is SNEGSKA (reference sequence). The CDR3 runs to 15 residues.

This clonotype occurred a few times. A much larger clone is a single base away; this may be a read error. J is TRBJ2-3 and V is TRBV5-1; D is possibly TRBD2 (7 bases). Looked up from germline, CDR1 is SGHRS and CDR2 is YFSETQ. CDR3 length: 15 amino acids. In DNA form, the CDR3 reads TGCGTCAGCAGCTCGCGGGGGCAGCCCACAGATACGCAGTATTTT. Encoded protein: CVSSSRGQPTDTQYF. Together with reference TRBV5-1 and TRBJ2-3, the CDR3 gives the full variable domain: KAGVTQTPRYLIKTRGQQVTLSCSPISGHRSVSWYQQTPGQGLQFLFEYFSETQRNKGNFPGRFSGRQFSNSRSEMNVSTLELGDSALYLCVSSSRGQPTDTQYFGPGTRLTVL.

The sample holds many counts of this clonotype. V usage is TRBV6-2 or TRBV6-3 and J usage is TRBJ2-7; 7 bases agree with TRBD1. The CDR3 has 13 amino acids. Germline V gives CDR1 MNHEY, CDR2 SVGEGT. V trimming: 5 bases; J trimming: 3 bases; junction bases outside the gene matches: 4. CDR3 nucleotides: TGTGCCAGCAGTAGGGGGCTGAACTACGAGCAGTACTTC. It translates to CASSRGLNYEQYF.

This clonotype was seen many times. The V and J genes are TRBV12-3 or TRBV12-4 and TRBJ2-3, with 9 bases identical to TRBD1. The CDR3 has 13 amino acids. CDR3 DNA: TGTGCTCTTGGGACAGGGTATTCAGATACGCAGTATTTT. Amino acid sequence: CALGTGYSDTQYF.

The rearrangement uses TRBV11-2 and TRBJ2-5, with 8 bases that match TRBD2. In germline, CDR1 is SGHAT, CDR2 FQNNGV. The CDR3 has 16 amino acids. Trimming removed 1 base from V and 3 bases from J; junction bases left unmatched: 7. In nucleotides, the CDR3 is TGTGCCAGCAGCTTAGGAGCCGGAGCGGGGGAAGAGACCCAGTACTTC. As protein: CASSLGAGAGEETQYF.